This TCR beta chain was identified during a study of blood T cell repertoires in COVID-19. Looking at the study overall: Sample material is recorded as cDNA or gDNA derived from T cells, B-cell-depleted T cells, or PBMCs.

Recruitment covered over 20 US areas and drew participants whose ages spanned about 18 to 95 years. Germline trimming cut 0 bases from V and 8 bases from J; bases unmatched to any gene: 7. The CDR3 length is 15 residues. Germline lookup yields CDR1 MNHEY and CDR2 SMNVEV (reference sequence). As handled by the study authors: Amplification from reference gene primers served as the basis for estimated nucleated cell counts. Generated by immunoSEQ multiplex PCR, the TCRdb table keeps only in-frame clones and is missing some. From that table come the V and J calls and clone size; the DNA was used to work out D and trimming. In the table there are 250,000 to 350,000 clones, about 88% of which are singletons.

The sequence derives from a woman aged 55-70 years in a cohort exposed to, infected with or recovered from COVID-19 (not recorded which). The material sequenced was PBMCs or T cells enriched from blood (not recorded which). The chain combines TRBV27 with TRBJ1-2, with 9 bases aligning to TRBD1. The CDR3 coding sequence is TGTGCCAGCAGTTTATCCGGACAGGGGATGAAGGGCTACACCTTC. Translation gives CASSLSGQGMKGYTF.